The T cell receptor beta chain described here comes from a study of T cells after posttransplantation cyclophosphamide. Study findings and constraints: Later post-transplant blood repertoires were often dominated by donor CD8+ memory clones.

J gave up 6 bases and V 1 base, and 9 bases lay outside the gene matches. CDR1 and CDR2 (germline): LGHNA, YSLEER. The CDR3 contains 16 residues. Using immunoSEQ multiplex PCR, the repertoire was profiled, and TCRdb retains in-frame clones only, with some absent. The table has approximately 32,000 clones, approximately 90% seen once. Notes on this clone: Its antigen remains unidentified.

V gene TRBV4-3 combines with J gene TRBJ1-5; 7 bases align to TRBD1. The TCR was taken from a woman aged 40 to 50 with a blood cancer, CMV-positive, and with a related stem cell donor. The sample was PBMCs. This chain's CDR3 is CASSQAPQTGSQPQHF. Written as DNA, the CDR3 is TGCGCCAGCAGCCAAGCGCCCCAGACAGGGAGTCAGCCCCAGCATTTT.